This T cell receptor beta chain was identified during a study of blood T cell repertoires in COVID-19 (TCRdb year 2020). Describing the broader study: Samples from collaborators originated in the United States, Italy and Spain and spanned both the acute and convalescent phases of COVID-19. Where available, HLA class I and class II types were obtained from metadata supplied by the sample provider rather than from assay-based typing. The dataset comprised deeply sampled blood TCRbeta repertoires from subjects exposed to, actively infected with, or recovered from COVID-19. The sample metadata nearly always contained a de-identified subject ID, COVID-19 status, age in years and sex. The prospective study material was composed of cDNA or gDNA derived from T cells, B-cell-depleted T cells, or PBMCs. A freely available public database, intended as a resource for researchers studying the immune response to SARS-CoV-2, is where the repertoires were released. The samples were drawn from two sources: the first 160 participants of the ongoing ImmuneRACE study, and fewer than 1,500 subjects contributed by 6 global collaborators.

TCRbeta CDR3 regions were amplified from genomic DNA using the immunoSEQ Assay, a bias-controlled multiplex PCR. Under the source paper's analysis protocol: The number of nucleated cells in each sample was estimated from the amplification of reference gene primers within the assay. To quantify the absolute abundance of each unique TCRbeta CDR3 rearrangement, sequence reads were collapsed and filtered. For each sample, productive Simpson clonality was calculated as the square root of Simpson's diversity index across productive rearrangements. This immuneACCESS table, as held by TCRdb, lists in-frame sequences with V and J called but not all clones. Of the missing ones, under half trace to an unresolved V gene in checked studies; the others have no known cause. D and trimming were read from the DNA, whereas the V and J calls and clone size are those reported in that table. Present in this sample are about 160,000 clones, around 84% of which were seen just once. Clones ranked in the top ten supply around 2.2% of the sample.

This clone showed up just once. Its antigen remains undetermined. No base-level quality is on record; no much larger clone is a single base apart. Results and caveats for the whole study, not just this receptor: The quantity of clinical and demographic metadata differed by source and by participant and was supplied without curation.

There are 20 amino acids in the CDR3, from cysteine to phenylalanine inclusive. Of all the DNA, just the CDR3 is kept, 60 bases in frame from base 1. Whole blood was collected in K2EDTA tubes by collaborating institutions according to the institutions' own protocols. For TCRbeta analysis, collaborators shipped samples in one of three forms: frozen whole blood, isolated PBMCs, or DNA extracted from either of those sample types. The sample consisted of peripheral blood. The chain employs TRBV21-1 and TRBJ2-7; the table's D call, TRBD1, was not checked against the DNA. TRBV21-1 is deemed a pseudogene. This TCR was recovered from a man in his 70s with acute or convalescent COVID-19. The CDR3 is CASSKVSRDRATNEDYEQYF. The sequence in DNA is TGTGCCAGCAGCAAAGTCTCCCGGGACAGGGCAACCAATGAAGACTACGAGCAGTACTTC.